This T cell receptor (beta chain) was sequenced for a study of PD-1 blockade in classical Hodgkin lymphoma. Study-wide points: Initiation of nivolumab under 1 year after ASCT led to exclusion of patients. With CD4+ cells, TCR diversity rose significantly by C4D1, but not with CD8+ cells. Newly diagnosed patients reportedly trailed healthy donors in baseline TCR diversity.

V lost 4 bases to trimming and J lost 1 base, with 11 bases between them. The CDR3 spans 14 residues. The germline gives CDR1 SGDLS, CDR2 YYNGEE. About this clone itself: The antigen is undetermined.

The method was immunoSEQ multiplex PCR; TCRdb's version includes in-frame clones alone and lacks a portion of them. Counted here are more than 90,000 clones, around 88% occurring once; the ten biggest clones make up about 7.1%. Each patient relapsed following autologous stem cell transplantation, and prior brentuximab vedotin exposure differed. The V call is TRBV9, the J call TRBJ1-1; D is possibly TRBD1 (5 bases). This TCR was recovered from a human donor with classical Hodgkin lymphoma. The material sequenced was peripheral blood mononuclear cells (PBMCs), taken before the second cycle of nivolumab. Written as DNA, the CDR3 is TGTGCCAGCAGCCCCATGGGGGGGAACACTGAAGCTTTCTTT. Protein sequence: CASSPMGGNTEAFF.